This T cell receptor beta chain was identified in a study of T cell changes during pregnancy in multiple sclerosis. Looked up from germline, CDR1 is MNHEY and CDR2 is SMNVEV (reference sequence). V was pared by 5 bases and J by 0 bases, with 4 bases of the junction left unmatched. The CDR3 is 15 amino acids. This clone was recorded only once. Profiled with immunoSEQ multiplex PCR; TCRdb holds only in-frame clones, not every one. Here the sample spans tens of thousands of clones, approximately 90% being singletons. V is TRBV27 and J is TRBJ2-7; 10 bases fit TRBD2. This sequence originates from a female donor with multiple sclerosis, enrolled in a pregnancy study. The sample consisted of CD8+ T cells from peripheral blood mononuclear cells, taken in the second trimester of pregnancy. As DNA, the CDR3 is TGTGCCAGCAGTCAGACTAGCGGGCTCTCCTACGAGCAGTACTTC. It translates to CASSQTSGLSYEQYF.